A single sample gave rise to the 21 T cell receptor beta chains below, sequenced in a study of neurological immune-mediated disorders. TCRdb called the 5' RACE reads again in MiXCR, with one record for every CDR3 protein. The sample lists 50,000 to 80,000 distinct CDR3 sequences, 4.5% occurring once. Sequenced: PBMCs. These receptors all stem from a man under 40 with multiple sclerosis.

This clonotype was seen ten or more times. The gene calls are TRBV15 and TRBJ1-2; D is possibly TRBD1 (5 bases). V was trimmed by 1 base and J by 4 bases, leaving 13 bases between them. The CDR3 runs 15 residues. Germline CDR1 reads LNHNV; CDR2 reads YYDKDF (reference sequence). In DNA form, the CDR3 reads TGTGCCACCAGCAGAGTTGGAGGGACGACCTATGGCTACACCTTC. Its protein product is CATSRVGGTTYGYTF.

This clonotype was observed many times. The V gene is TRBV5-1, the J gene TRBJ2-3; 12 bases map to TRBD2. Losses at the gene ends were 3 bases for V and 3 bases for J; bases not matched to a gene: 2. The CDR3 contains 15 residues. Germline V gives CDR1 SGHRS, CDR2 YFSETQ. This CDR3 reads CASSSSGGATDTQYF. The CDR3, as DNA: TGCGCCAGCAGCTCTAGCGGGGGGGCTACAGATACGCAGTATTTT.

A note on this clonotype: A much larger clone differs by one base, so this may be a read error. The V call is TRBV4-1, the J call TRBJ1-2; possibly TRBD1 for D (5 bases). Germline values: CDR1 MGHRA, CDR2 YSYEKL. V was clipped by 4 bases and J by 7 bases, with 13 bases between them. CDR3 length: 13 residues. For the CDR3, the DNA is TGCGCCAGCAGCCCCGGGACCCGGGGTGGCTACACCTTC. Its protein is CASSPGTRGGYTF.

This clonotype was counted at least ten times. CDR3 protein: CASSLRGLHKEGRGNEQFF. The CDR3 coding sequence is TGTGCCAGCAGTCTCCGAGGCCTCCACAAAGAAGGGCGAGGCAATGAGCAGTTCTTC. This chain joins TRBV12-3 or TRBV12-4 and TRBJ2-1; D ambiguous. V gave up 5 bases and J gave up 6 bases, with 29 bases separating them. The CDR3 extends over 19 amino acids.

The table lists this clonotype with many counts. The chain employs TRBV24-1 and TRBJ1-6, with D tentatively TRBD1 (6 bases). V lost 4 bases, J lost 10 bases, and 13 bases lay in between. Germline loops: CDR1 KGHDR, CDR2 SFDVKD. The CDR3 contains 14 residues. The CDR3: CATSDPGDGSPLHF. The CDR3, as DNA: TGTGCCACCAGTGACCCAGGGGACGGCTCACCCCTCCACTTT.

In this sample, this clonotype turned up many times. DNA for the CDR3: TGTGCCAGCAGTTACTCGAGGGGTGGACAGTTCGGATCTAACTATGGCTACACCTTC. Translation gives CASSYSRGGQFGSNYGYTF. This chain uses TRBV6-6 with TRBJ1-2, with TRBD1 as a possible D gene (6 bases). The CDR3 covers 19 residues. Germline lookup yields CDR1 MNHNY and CDR2 SVGAGI (reference sequence). V lost 0 bases to trimming and J lost 0 bases, with 20 bases between them.

This clonotype has more than one count but fewer than ten. This chain links TRBV5-1 with TRBJ1-2; 10 nucleotides agree with TRBD1. CDR1 and CDR2 from the germline V gene are SGHRS and YFSETQ. The V segment lost 4 bases and the J segment 2 bases; nucleotides outside the gene matches: 5. The CDR3 is made up of 15 amino acids. CDR3 in amino acids: CASSGGTGENYGYTF. The CDR3 DNA reads as TGCGCCAGCAGCGGCGGGACAGGGGAAAACTATGGCTACACCTTC.

The sample holds many counts of this clonotype. This chain uses TRBV4-1 with TRBJ1-1; 7 nucleotides agree with TRBD1. J was trimmed by 4 bases and V by 4 bases; bases with no gene match: 18. The CDR3 runs to 18 residues. Germline V gives CDR1 MGHRA, CDR2 YSYEKL. CDR3 amino acids: CASSPIWDRQGRRTEAFF. The CDR3 DNA follows: TGCGCCAGCAGCCCCATTTGGGACCGACAGGGTCGACGCACTGAAGCTTTCTTT.

The sample holds many counts of this clonotype. The chain carries TRBV7-8 and TRBJ1-1; no firm D call. The CDR3 is 15 residues long. Germline V lookup: CDR1 SGHVS, CDR2 FQNEAQ. Trimming removed 3 bases from V and 0 bases from J, with 11 bases in between. The DNA for the CDR3 is TGTGCCAGCAGCTTTGAGTGGAGCATGAACACTGAAGCTTTCTTT. Protein product: CASSFEWSMNTEAFF.

The chain joins TRBV10-3 to TRBJ1-2; D unresolved. The CDR3 runs to 12 residues. Germline CDR1 ENHRY, CDR2 SYGVKD. Trimming cost V 3 bases and J 4 bases, with 6 bases left between them. The DNA of the CDR3 is TGTGCCATCAGTGACCTGATCTATGGCTACACCTTC. Its translation is CAISDLIYGYTF.

The chain is built from TRBV7-2 and TRBJ1-5; D is unclear. V shed 5 bases and J shed 2 bases, with 10 bases lying between them. The CDR3 consists of 14 residues. The germline V gene encodes CDR1 SGHTA and CDR2 FQGNSA. The CDR3 reads CASSPTWRNQPQHF. For the CDR3, the DNA is TGTGCCAGCAGCCCAACGTGGCGCAATCAGCCCCAGCATTTT. Full variable domain (rest looked up from reference TRBV7-2 and TRBJ1-5): GAGVSQSPSNKVTEKGKDVELRCDPISGHTALYWYRQSLGQGLEFLIYFQGNSAPDKSGLPSDRFSAERTGGSVSTLTIQRTQQEDSAVYLCASSPTWRNQPQHFGDGTRLSIL.

This clonotype was recorded at least ten times. With a much larger clone just one base away, this may be a read error. The chain recombines TRBV7-9 with TRBJ2-2, with unresolved D. The CDR3 covers 15 residues. Trimming stripped 3 bases from V and 2 bases from J, with 10 bases between. Per the germline V gene, CDR1 is SEHNR and CDR2 is FQNEAQ (reference sequence). The CDR3 DNA is TGTGCCAGCAGCTTCTGGGAAACCAACACCGGGGAGCTGTTTTTT. It is translated as CASSFWETNTGELFF.

The chain joins TRBV5-6 to TRBJ2-1; 7 nucleotides align to TRBD2. With 0 bases clipped from V and 4 bases from J, the junction kept 7 bases outside the gene matches. The CDR3 has 16 residues. CDR1 SGHDT and CDR2 YYEEEE come from the germline V gene. CDR3 region: CASSLGLASGYNEQFF. The CDR3 nucleotides read TGTGCCAGCAGCTTGGGTCTGGCTAGCGGATACAATGAGCAGTTCTTC.

This clonotype was picked up many times. The chain links TRBV29-1 to TRBJ1-4, with a weak D call TRBD1 (5 bases). The CDR3 covers 14 residues. CDR1 and CDR2 from the germline V gene are SQVTM and ANQGSEA. The V end was cut by 6 bases, the J end by 2 bases, with 13 bases between. DNA of the CDR3: TGCAGCGTCCAGGAGGGACCGACTAATGAAAAACTGTTTTTT. Translation: CSVQEGPTNEKLFF.

The gene calls are TRBV24-1 and TRBJ2-1; D tentatively reads TRBD1 or TRBD2 (5 bases each). The V gene lost 9 bases and the J gene lost 3 bases, with 17 bases spanning the gap. Germline V gene data show CDR1 as KGHDR and CDR2 as SFDVKD. The CDR3 is 15 amino acids. CDR3 sequence reads: CATRPGTNDYNEQFF. CDR3 DNA: TGTGCCACCCGCCCTGGGACCAACGACTACAATGAGCAGTTCTTC.

V and J are TRBV27 and TRBJ1-2; 7 bases are a match to TRBD1. CDR3 length: 16 residues. From germline, CDR1 is MNHEY and CDR2 SMNVEV (reference sequence). The ends lost 6 bases at V and 0 bases at J; junction bases unmatched: 10. Here the CDR3 reads CASRSDRVEANYGYTF. DNA of the CDR3: TGTGCCAGCAGGTCCGACAGGGTCGAAGCTAACTATGGCTACACCTTC.

The table lists this clonotype with many counts. This chain connects TRBV4-1 to TRBJ2-3, with 7 bases fitting TRBD1. The CDR3 is 15 residues long. The germline V gene encodes CDR1 MGHRA and CDR2 YSYEKL. The V and J ends lost 1 base and 6 bases, in that order; junction bases with no gene match: 7. The CDR3 region has the DNA TGCGCCAGCAGCCAAGTTGGGACAGTACCTGATACGCAGTATTTT. Protein: CASSQVGTVPDTQYF.

This clonotype was counted at least ten times. The chain uses TRBV7-9 and TRBJ1-1; D remains unclear. The germline gives CDR1 SEHNR, CDR2 FQNEAQ (reference sequence). CDR3 length: 11 residues. V lost 7 bases and J 5 bases, leaving 8 bases between the germline ends. CDR3 sequence (DNA): TGTGCCAGCAACCACGTTACTGAAGCTTTCTTT. It specifies CASNHVTEAFF.

In the case of this clonotype: A single base separates this from a much larger clone, so it may be a read error. V gene TRBV20-1 combines with J gene TRBJ2-3; D may be TRBD2 (5 bases). Germline V gives CDR1 DFQATT, CDR2 SNEGSKA (reference sequence). The germline V and J ends were trimmed by 1 base and 0 bases, with 11 bases remaining between them. This CDR3 contains 15 residues. The CDR3 region has the DNA TGCAGTGCTAGAGCGTGGGGAGAGAGCACAGATACGCAGTATTTT. Residues: CSARAWGESTDTQYF.

There are many counts of this clonotype. The chain has TRBV5-1 and TRBJ1-1; D is ambiguous. Between the trimmed V and J ends, which lost 4 bases and 3 bases, there was a span of 16 bases. This CDR3 is built from 15 residues. Germline CDR1 is SGHRS and CDR2 is YFSETQ. The DNA of the CDR3 is TGCGCCAGCAGCCCTAAAATCGGAGGCGACACTGAAGCTTTCTTT. Protein sequence: CASSPKIGGDTEAFF.

At least ten counts were recorded for this clonotype. The CDR3 sequence is CSARVSNQPQHF. In DNA form, the CDR3 reads TGCAGTGCCAGGGTTAGCAATCAGCCCCAGCATTTT. The J gene is TRBJ1-5, the V gene TRBV20-1; D perhaps matches TRBD1 (5 bases). Germline V gene data show CDR1 as DFQATT and CDR2 as SNEGSKA (reference sequence). The CDR3 has 12 residues. Trimming left V 6 bases short and J 0 bases short, with 6 bases between.